The next 16 T cell receptor beta chains were all read from a single sample in a study of blood T cells in healthy people across ages. The authors ran a second PCR of about 6 to 11 cycles using a sample-barcoded 5' primer and a J-beta primer mix. TCRdb reanalysed the 5' RACE reads using MiXCR and keeps one entry per CDR3 protein. The sample yields some 760,000 distinct CDR3 sequences, roughly 25% seen once. The same data also went into a second study, on T cells of mothers and their children.

The sample consisted of blood. The receptors here all came from a boy between 10 and 17 years old in good health.

This clonotype was counted only a few times. This chain connects TRBV20-1 to TRBJ2-1; no definite D call. Between the trimmed V and J ends, which lost 5 bases and 4 bases, there was a span of 18 bases. Per the germline V gene, CDR1 is DFQATT and CDR2 is SNEGSKA (reference sequence). This CDR3 is 15 amino acids long. The CDR3 spells CSARHVENRYNEQFF. CDR3 sequence (DNA): TGCAGTGCTCGACATGTAGAAAACAGATACAATGAGCAGTTCTTC.

There are a few counts of this clonotype. This chain uses TRBV4-3 with TRBJ2-1, with a possible D match to TRBD1 (5 bases). Trimming stripped 2 bases from V and 4 bases from J, with 6 bases between. The germline CDR1 and CDR2 sequences are LGHNA and YSLEER. The CDR3 extends over 13 amino acids. CDR3 nucleotide sequence: TGCGCCAGCAGCCAAAAGGGGTACAATGAGCAGTTCTTC. Its protein is CASSQKGYNEQFF.

This clonotype has only one observation. This rearrangement joins TRBV27 to TRBJ2-6; perhaps TRBD1 as D (6 bases). Germline CDR1 reads MNHEY; CDR2 reads SMNVEV (reference sequence). The CDR3 is made up of 18 amino acids. V was pared by 5 bases and J by 0 bases, with 17 bases between. For the CDR3, the DNA is TGTGCCAGCAGTCCAACCGGGACACTCGACTCTGGGGCCAACGTCCTGACTTTC. Translated, it gives CASSPTGTLDSGANVLTF.

This clonotype has only a few counts. The chain employs TRBV20-1 and TRBJ2-7; no clear D. The germline CDR1 and CDR2 sequences are DFQATT and SNEGSKA (reference sequence). V was clipped by 1 base and J by 2 bases, with 9 bases between them. This CDR3 has 13 residues. CDR3 amino acids: CSARGPVTYEQYF. The CDR3 nucleotides read TGCAGTGCTAGAGGCCCGGTTACCTACGAGCAGTACTTC.

V is TRBV7-2 and J is TRBJ2-3, with unresolved D. This CDR3 has 13 residues. V was cut by 0 bases and J by 5 bases, with 6 bases left in between. The germline V gene has CDR1 SGHTA and CDR2 FQGNSA. CDR3 DNA: TGTGCCAGCAGCTTAGCGCGAGAAGATACGCAGTATTTT. It translates to CASSLAREDTQYF.

This chain connects TRBV9 to TRBJ2-3, with 8 bases lining up with TRBD2. Trimming at V came to 4 bases and at J to 5 bases, leaving 12 bases not matched to a gene. The CDR3 spans 16 residues. Germline CDR1 reads SGDLS; CDR2 reads YYNGEE. The CDR3 is CASSTEAGEPGDTQYF. The CDR3 nucleotides are TGTGCCAGCAGCACCGAAGCGGGGGAGCCAGGAGATACGCAGTATTTT.

This clonotype was recorded a few times. With a much larger clone just one base away, this may be a read error. The chain couples TRBV7-9 to TRBJ1-2, with 8 bases that match TRBD1. Looked up from germline, CDR1 is SEHNR and CDR2 is FQNEAQ (reference sequence). CDR3 length equals 13 residues. The J segment lost 4 bases and the V segment lost 7 bases, leaving 5 bases of the junction unmatched. CDR3 sequence (DNA): TGTGCCAGCAACCCCGGGACAGGCTATGGCTACACCTTC. Translation gives CASNPGTGYGYTF.

To note about this clonotype: At one of its ends the junction is not consistent with the germline gene, which may arise from a read error. This sequence joins TRBV7-7 and TRBJ2-5; 8 nucleotides match TRBD2. The CDR3 length is 15 residues. Germline V lookup: CDR1 SSHAT, CDR2 FNYEAQ (reference sequence). CDR3 sequence: CASSLLSGIQETQYF. CDR3 bases: TGTGCTAGCAGCTTACTTAGCGGGATCCAAGAGACCCAGTACTTC.

This sequence joins TRBV9 and TRBJ1-2; 7 bases fit TRBD1. The CDR3 covers 16 residues. Germline lookup yields CDR1 SGDLS and CDR2 YYNGEE. The junction had 13 bases not matched to a gene; V was cut back by 4 bases and J by 4 bases. CDR3 residues: CASSPRSAGTVYGYTF. The CDR3 DNA sequence: TGTGCCAGCAGCCCCCGTAGTGCCGGGACAGTCTATGGCTACACCTTC.

This clonotype was counted a few times. This chain uses TRBV7-2 with TRBJ2-5; the D gene is possibly TRBD1 (6 bases). The J call may be wrong; the DNA end is better matched by TRBJ2-1. This CDR3 contains 17 residues. Looked up from germline, CDR1 is SGHTA and CDR2 is FQGNSA. The CDR3 DNA follows: TGTGCCAGCAGCTTAGAATTCGCAGGGGTGGGCCACAATGAGCAGTTCTTC. Translated: CASSLEFAGVGHNEQFF.

This clonotype was observed a few times. The chain is built from TRBV7-2 and TRBJ2-5, with D perhaps TRBD2 (7 bases). The length of the CDR3 is 16 residues. Trimming took off 4 bases at V and 4 bases at J, with 19 bases between the two ends. Germline values: CDR1 SGHTA, CDR2 FQGNSA. The CDR3 DNA reads TGTGCCAGCAGCTACTCCGGGGGGCGGGGTACAGAGACCCAGTACTTC. Translating it yields CASSYSGGRGTETQYF.

This rearrangement joins TRBV20-1 to TRBJ1-1; maybe TRBD1 (5 bases). The CDR3 covers 15 residues. Germline V lookup: CDR1 DFQATT, CDR2 SNEGSKA (reference sequence). V was shortened by 6 bases and J by 3 bases, with 20 bases between the two germline ends. CDR3 nucleotide sequence: TGCAGTGCCAACCTCCTAGGGGTCGGGGACACTGAAGCTTTCTTT. Translating gives CSANLLGVGDTEAFF.

This clonotype occurred a few times. CDR3 sequence: CASSEDRGYEQYF. As DNA, the CDR3 is TGTGCCAGCAGTGAAGACCGCGGCTACGAGCAGTACTTC. The chain uses TRBV6-1 and TRBJ2-1, with D unresolved. Matching the DNA end better, TRBJ2-7 makes the J call doubtful. The CDR3 loop spans 13 amino acids. Germline V gene lookup returns CDR1 MNHNS and CDR2 SASEGT.

The DNA for the CDR3 is TGCGCCAGCAGCTTCGTCTTCCGGGACAGACACACAGATACGCAGTATTTT. It codes for CASSFVFRDRHTDTQYF. The chain recombines TRBV5-1 with TRBJ2-3; TRBD1 agrees at 7 bases. Germline loops: CDR1 SGHRS, CDR2 YFSETQ. After removal of 2 bases from V and 2 bases from J, the junction contained 11 bases not matched to a gene. The CDR3 covers 17 residues.

This clonotype was counted between two and nine times. The chain has TRBV2 and TRBJ2-5, with TRBD2 identical over 10 bases. Germline lookup yields CDR1 SNHLY and CDR2 FYNNEI. After removal of 8 bases from V and 3 bases from J, the junction contained 9 bases not matched to a gene. This CDR3 comprises 15 residues. The CDR3 is CASGWTSGGEETQYF. The CDR3 bases are TGTGCCAGCGGGTGGACTAGCGGTGGGGAAGAGACCCAGTACTTC. The full variable domain, in which reference TRBV2 and TRBJ2-5 provide the parts outside the CDR3, is EPEVTQTPSHQVTQMGQEVILRCVPISNHLYFYWYRQILGQKVEFLVSFYNNEISEKSEIFDDQFSVERPDGSNFTLKIRSTKLEDSAMYFCASGWTSGGEETQYFGPGTRLLVL.

This clonotype was counted at least ten times. The chain uses TRBV29-1 and TRBJ2-5, with D maybe TRBD2 (6 bases). V was shortened by 1 base and J by 4 bases, with 13 bases between the two germline ends. The germline gives CDR1 SQVTM, CDR2 ANQGSEA. The CDR3 loop spans 14 amino acids. CDR3 coding DNA: TGCAGCGTTGAAGTCCCCGCGGGGCGAGAGACCCAGTACTTC. It yields the protein CSVEVPAGRETQYF.